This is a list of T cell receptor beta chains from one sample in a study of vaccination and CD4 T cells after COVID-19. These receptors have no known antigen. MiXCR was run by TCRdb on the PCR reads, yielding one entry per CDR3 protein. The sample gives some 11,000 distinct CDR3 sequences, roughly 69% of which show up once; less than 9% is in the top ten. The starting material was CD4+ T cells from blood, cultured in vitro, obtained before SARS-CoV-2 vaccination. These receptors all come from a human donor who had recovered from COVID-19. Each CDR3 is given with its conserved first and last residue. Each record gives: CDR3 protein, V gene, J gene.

CDR3 protein: CAGSYLSGRAWNEQFF
V gene: TRBV6-5
J gene: TRBJ2-1

CDR3 protein: CASSLQARTSGGGEQFF
V gene: TRBV7-3
J gene: TRBJ2-1

CDR3 protein: CASSRGRGVQPQHF
V gene: TRBV6-1
J gene: TRBJ1-5

CDR3 protein: CSVQNTEAFF
V gene: TRBV29-1
J gene: TRBJ1-1

CDR3 protein: CASSLDDPPLHF
V gene: TRBV5-1
J gene: TRBJ1-6

CDR3 protein: CASSYGTGGIGYTF
V gene: TRBV6-5
J gene: TRBJ1-2

CDR3 protein: CASSTLLGQGKSNQPQHF
V gene: TRBV19
J gene: TRBJ1-5

CDR3 protein: CASSTPGLGGLEQFF
V gene: TRBV28
J gene: TRBJ2-1

CDR3 protein: CRGVEAVSTDTQYF
V gene: TRBV20-1
J gene: TRBJ2-3

CDR3 protein: CASSNFRENSPLHF
V gene: TRBV6-1
J gene: TRBJ1-6

CDR3 protein: CASSFAGELFF
V gene: TRBV12-3/TRBV12-4
J gene: TRBJ2-2

CDR3 protein: CATSDAGSQETQYF
V gene: TRBV24-1
J gene: TRBJ2-5

CDR3 protein: CASSRLAGGLGGEQFF
V gene: TRBV7-7
J gene: TRBJ2-1

CDR3 protein: CASSEGRNALGNTIYF
V gene: TRBV6-1
J gene: TRBJ1-3

CDR3 protein: CAWMGRANLNDEQYF
V gene: TRBV30
J gene: TRBJ2-7

CDR3 protein: CASSPGRTSGKETQYF
V gene: TRBV7-3
J gene: TRBJ2-5

CDR3 protein: CASSLLAGAGETQYF
V gene: TRBV7-9
J gene: TRBJ2-5

CDR3 protein: CASRQGMTSGSPPQYF
V gene: TRBV6-1
J gene: TRBJ2-5

CDR3 protein: CASSDPLYNEQFF
V gene: TRBV6-4
J gene: TRBJ2-1

CDR3 protein: CAWRWYGPNSEAFF
V gene: TRBV30
J gene: TRBJ1-1

CDR3 protein: CSVKGYQPQHF
V gene: TRBV20-1
J gene: TRBJ1-5

CDR3 protein: CASSLSGSTYNEQFF
V gene: TRBV7-3
J gene: TRBJ2-1

CDR3 protein: CSATPTSGSPETQYF
V gene: TRBV20-1
J gene: TRBJ2-5

CDR3 protein: CSVGGGGGRRENYGYTF
V gene: TRBV20-1
J gene: TRBJ1-2

CDR3 protein: CASREMIDSNQPQHF
V gene: TRBV19
J gene: TRBJ1-5

CDR3 protein: CASSEGTSGTYEQYF
V gene: TRBV10-1
J gene: TRBJ2-7

CDR3 protein: CATSRDARLNQPQHF
V gene: TRBV15
J gene: TRBJ1-5

CDR3 protein: CASSLEGVSPLHF
V gene: TRBV7-9
J gene: TRBJ1-6

CDR3 protein: CASSLAGQGSYGYTF
V gene: TRBV5-1
J gene: TRBJ1-2

CDR3 protein: CASSLQASYNEQFF
V gene: TRBV2
J gene: TRBJ2-1

CDR3 protein: CSARTSGRIGELFF
V gene: TRBV20-1
J gene: TRBJ2-2

CDR3 protein: CASSPLWRGQTYEQYF
V gene: TRBV7-9
J gene: TRBJ2-7

CDR3 protein: CSASGSAYEQYF
V gene: TRBV20-1
J gene: TRBJ2-7

CDR3 protein: CAWSVGQTGELFF
V gene: TRBV30
J gene: TRBJ2-2

CDR3 protein: CASSRIQGGQPQHF
V gene: TRBV27
J gene: TRBJ1-5

CDR3 protein: CASSSLRGSSTDTQYF
V gene: TRBV28
J gene: TRBJ2-3

CDR3 protein: CASSPSRLGGGNNSNQPQHF
V gene: TRBV7-9
J gene: TRBJ1-5

CDR3 protein: CASSLTANYGYTF
V gene: TRBV5-1
J gene: TRBJ1-2

CDR3 protein: CASTWTSGAASTDTQYF
V gene: TRBV2
J gene: TRBJ2-3

CDR3 protein: CAISGSESGEAQYF
V gene: TRBV10-3
J gene: TRBJ2-5

CDR3 protein: CATSRDPGGPYEQYF
V gene: TRBV15
J gene: TRBJ2-7

CDR3 protein: CSAKIGAFGAEKLFF
V gene: TRBV20-1
J gene: TRBJ1-4

CDR3 protein: CSAPPSTAEAFF
V gene: TRBV20-1
J gene: TRBJ1-1